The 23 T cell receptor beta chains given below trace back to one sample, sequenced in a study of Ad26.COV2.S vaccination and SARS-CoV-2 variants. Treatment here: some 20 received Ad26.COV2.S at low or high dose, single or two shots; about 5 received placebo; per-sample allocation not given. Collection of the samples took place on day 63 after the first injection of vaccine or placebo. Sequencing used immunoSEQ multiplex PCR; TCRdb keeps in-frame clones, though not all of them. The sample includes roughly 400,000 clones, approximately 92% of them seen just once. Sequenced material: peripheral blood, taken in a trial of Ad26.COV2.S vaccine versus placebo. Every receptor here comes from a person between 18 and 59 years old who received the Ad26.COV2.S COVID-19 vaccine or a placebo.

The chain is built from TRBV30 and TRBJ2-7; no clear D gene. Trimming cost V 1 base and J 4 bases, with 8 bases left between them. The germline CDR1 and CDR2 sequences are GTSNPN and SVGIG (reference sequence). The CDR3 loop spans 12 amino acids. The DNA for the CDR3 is TGTGCCTGGAGTGGGCTCGGGTACGAGCAGTACTTC. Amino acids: CAWSGLGYEQYF.

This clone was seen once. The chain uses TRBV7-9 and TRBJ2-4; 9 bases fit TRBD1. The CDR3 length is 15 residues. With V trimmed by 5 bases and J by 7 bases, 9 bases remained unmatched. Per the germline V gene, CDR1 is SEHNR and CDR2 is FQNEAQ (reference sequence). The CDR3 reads CASSRIGQGINIQYF. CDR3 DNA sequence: TGTGCCAGCAGCCGCATCGGACAGGGGATCAACATTCAGTACTTC.

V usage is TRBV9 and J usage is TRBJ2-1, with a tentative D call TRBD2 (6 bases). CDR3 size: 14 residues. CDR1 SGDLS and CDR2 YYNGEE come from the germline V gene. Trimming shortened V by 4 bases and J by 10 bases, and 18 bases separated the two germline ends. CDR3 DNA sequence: TGTGCCAGCAGCCCTGCGCGGTGGGAGGTCGAGCAGTTCTTC. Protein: CASSPARWEVEQFF.

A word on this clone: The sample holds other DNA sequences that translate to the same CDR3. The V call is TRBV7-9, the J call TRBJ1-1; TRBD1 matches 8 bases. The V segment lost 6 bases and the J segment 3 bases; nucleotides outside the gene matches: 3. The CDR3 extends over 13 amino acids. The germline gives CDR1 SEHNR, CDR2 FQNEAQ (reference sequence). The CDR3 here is CASSLTGDTEAFF. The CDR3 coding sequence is TGTGCCAGCAGTCTGACAGGGGACACTGAAGCTTTCTTT.

The CDR3 DNA sequence: TGTGCCAGCTCACCCCGGAGCCCCGCAGGGGGTTTCACTGAAGCTTTCTTT. It is translated as CASSPRSPAGGFTEAFF. V gene TRBV18 combines with J gene TRBJ1-1; 7 bases fit TRBD1. Looked up from germline, CDR1 is KGHSH and CDR2 is LQKENI. With V trimmed by 3 bases and J by 4 bases, 14 bases remained unmatched. This CDR3 has 17 amino acids.

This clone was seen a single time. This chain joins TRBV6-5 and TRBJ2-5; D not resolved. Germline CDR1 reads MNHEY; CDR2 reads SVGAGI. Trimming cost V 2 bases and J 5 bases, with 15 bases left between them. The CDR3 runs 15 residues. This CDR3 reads CASSYAPRNGETQYF. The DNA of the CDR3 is TGTGCCAGCAGTTACGCTCCCCGAAACGGGGAGACCCAGTACTTC.

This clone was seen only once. The DNA of the CDR3 is TGTGCCAGCAGTAAACTGGTGGGCCTGAGAGGCTACACCTTC. Its translation: CASSKLVGLRGYTF. The genes are TRBV6-5 and TRBJ1-2; D is undetermined. The CDR3 is 14 residues long. V lost 5 bases and J lost 8, with 18 bases in between. Germline assignment: CDR1 MNHEY and CDR2 SVGAGI.

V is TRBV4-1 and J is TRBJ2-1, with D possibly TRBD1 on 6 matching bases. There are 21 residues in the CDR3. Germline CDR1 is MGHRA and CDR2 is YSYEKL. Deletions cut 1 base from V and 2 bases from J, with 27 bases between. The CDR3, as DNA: TGCGCCAGCAGCCAAGTACAGAGCAGGTTGGGTCCCGGGACACCCTACAATGAGCAGTTCTTC. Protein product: CASSQVQSRLGPGTPYNEQFF.

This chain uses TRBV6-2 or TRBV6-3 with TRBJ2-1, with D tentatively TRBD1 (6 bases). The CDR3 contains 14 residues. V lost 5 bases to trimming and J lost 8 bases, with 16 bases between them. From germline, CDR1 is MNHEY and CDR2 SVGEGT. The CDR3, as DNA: TGTGCCAGCAGTATGGGACAAGTTTTCTATGAGCAGTTCTTC. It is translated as CASSMGQVFYEQFF.

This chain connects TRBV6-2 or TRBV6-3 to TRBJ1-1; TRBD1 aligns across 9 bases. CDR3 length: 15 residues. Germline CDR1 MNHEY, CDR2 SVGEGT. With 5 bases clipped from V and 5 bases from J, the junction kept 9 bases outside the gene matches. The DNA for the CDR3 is TGTGCCAGCAGTCAACTACAGGGGGCGCGTACTGAAGCTTTCTTT. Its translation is CASSQLQGARTEAFF.

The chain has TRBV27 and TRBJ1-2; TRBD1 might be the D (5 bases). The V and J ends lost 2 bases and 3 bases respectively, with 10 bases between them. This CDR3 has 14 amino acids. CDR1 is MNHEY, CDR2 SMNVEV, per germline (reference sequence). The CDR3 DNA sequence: TGTGCCAGCAGTTTAGCCGGGGGTCACTATGGCTACACCTTC. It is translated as CASSLAGGHYGYTF.

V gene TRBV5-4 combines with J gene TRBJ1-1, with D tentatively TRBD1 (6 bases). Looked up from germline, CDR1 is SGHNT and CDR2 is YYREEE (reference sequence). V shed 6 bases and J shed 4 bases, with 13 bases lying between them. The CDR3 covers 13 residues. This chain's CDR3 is CASMWGPGTEAFF. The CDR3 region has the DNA TGTGCCAGCATGTGGGGGCCTGGCACTGAAGCTTTCTTT.

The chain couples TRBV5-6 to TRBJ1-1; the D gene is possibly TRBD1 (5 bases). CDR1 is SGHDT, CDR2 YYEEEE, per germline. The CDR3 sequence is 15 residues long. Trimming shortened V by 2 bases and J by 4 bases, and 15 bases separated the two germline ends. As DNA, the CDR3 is TGTGCCAGCAGCTTTCCCGGTCCCAGGGCCACTGAAGCTTTCTTT. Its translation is CASSFPGPRATEAFF.

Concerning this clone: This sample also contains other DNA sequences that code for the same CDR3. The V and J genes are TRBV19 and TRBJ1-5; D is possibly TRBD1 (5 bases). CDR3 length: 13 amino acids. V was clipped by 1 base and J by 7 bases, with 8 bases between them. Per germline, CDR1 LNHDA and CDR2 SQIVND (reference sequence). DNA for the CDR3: TGTGCCAGTAGTATAGGCGGGACGCAGCCCCAGCATTTT. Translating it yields CASSIGGTQPQHF.

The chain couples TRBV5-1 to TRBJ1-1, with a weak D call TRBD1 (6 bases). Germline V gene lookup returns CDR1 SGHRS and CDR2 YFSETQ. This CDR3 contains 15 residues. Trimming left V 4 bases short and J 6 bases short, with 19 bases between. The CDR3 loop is CASSTRDTEGSEAFF. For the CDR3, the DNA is TGCGCCAGCAGCACCAGGGACACGGAGGGGTCTGAAGCTTTCTTT.

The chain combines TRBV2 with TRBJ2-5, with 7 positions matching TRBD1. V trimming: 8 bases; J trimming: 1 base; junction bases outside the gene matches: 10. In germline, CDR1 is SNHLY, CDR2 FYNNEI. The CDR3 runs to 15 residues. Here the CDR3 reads CASPSSSGGQETQYF. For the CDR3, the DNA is TGTGCCAGCCCCTCGTCCTCAGGGGGCCAAGAGACCCAGTACTTC.

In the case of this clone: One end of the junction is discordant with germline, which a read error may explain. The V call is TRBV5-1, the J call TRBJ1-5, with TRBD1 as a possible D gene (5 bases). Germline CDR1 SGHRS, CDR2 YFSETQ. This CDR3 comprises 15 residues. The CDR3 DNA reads TGCGCCAGCAGCGCCACCGGGGGGAGCAACCAGCCCCAGCATTTT. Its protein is CASSATGGSNQPQHF.

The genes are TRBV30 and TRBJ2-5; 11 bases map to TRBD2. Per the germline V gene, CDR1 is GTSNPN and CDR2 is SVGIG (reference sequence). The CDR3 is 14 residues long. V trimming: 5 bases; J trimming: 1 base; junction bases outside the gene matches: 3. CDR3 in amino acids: CAWGTSGFQETQYF. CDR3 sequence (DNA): TGTGCCTGGGGGACTAGCGGATTCCAAGAGACCCAGTACTTC.

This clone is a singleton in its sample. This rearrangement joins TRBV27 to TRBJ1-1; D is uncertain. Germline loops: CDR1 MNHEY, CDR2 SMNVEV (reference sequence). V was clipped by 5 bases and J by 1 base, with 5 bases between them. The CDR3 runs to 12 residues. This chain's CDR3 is CASSTGNTEAFF. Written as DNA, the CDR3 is TGTGCCAGCAGTACGGGGAACACTGAAGCTTTCTTT.

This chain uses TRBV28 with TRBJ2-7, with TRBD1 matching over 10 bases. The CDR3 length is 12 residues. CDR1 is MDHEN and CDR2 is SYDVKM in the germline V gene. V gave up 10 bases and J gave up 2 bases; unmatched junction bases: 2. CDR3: CATGQGTYEQYF. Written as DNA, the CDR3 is TGTGCCACGGGACAGGGGACCTACGAGCAGTACTTC.

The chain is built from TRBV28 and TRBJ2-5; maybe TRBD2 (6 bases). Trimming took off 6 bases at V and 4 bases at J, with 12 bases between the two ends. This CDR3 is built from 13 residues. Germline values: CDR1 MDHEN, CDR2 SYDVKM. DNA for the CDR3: TGTGCCAGCAGACTCGGACTACGAGAGACCCAGTACTTC. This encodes CASRLGLRETQYF.

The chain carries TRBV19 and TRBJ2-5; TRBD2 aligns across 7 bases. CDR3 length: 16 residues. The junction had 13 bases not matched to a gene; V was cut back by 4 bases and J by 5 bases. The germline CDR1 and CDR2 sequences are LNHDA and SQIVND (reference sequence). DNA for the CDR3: TGTGCCAGTAGTACCAACCCGTGGGGGGGTCAGGAGACCCAGTACTTC. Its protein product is CASSTNPWGGQETQYF.

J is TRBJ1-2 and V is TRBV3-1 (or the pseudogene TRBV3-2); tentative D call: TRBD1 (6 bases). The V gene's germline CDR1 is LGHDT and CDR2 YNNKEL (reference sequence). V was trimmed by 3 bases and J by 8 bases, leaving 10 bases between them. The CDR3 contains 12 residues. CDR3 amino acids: CASSQGGRGYTF. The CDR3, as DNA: TGTGCCAGCAGCCAGGGGGGCCGGGGCTACACCTTC.